This entry concerns a single T cell receptor (beta chain). Antigen specificity is unknown. This sample was taken from a study of CXCR3-negative and CXCR3-positive naive CD8 T cells. Study-wide findings and caveats: TRBV-TRBJ usage was similar across naive CXCR3 subsets but distinct in memory cells. Both naive subsets had comparably high diversity; memory CD8+ cells much lower.

Carrying UMI labels, the TRB cDNA libraries were prepared through 5' RACE. TCRdb re-analyzed the 5' RACE reads; it lists each CDR3 protein once, without DNA. The table lists 100,000 to 150,000 distinct CDR3 sequences, with 0.45% to 0.55% in the top ten. CD8+ T cell subsets were each sorted in triplicate, hundreds of thousands of cells apiece. The sequenced material came from naive CXCR3- CD8+ T cells from blood. Described subset: CD45RO-CCR7+CD27+CD95- naive CD8+ T cells lacking CXCR3 (TNR3-). The TCR comes from a human donor in good health. Some clones in this sample may be carry-over from other donors' samples.

The CDR3 region is CASSSLITTEQFF. This chain connects TRBV28 to TRBJ2-1. Germline V lookup: CDR1 MDHEN, CDR2 SYDVKM. The CDR3 is 13 amino acids.